This TCR beta chain was captured in a study of blood T cell repertoires in COVID-19 (dated by TCRdb to about 2020). In the study overall: Collaborator samples came from the United States, Italy and Spain and covered acute and convalescent phases of COVID-19. The material from the prospective study consisted of cDNA or gDNA derived from T cells, B-cell-depleted T cells, or PBMCs. Deeply sampled blood TCRbeta repertoires from subjects exposed to, actively infected with, or recovered from COVID-19 were included in the dataset. The repertoires were released in a freely available public database intended as a resource for research on the immune response to SARS-CoV-2. The samples were drawn from the first 160 participants of the ongoing ImmuneRACE study and from 950 to 1,500 subjects provided by 6 global collaborators. The sample metadata nearly always contained a de-identified subject ID, COVID-19 status, age in years and sex. HLA class I and class II types, where available, came from metadata supplied by the sample provider rather than from assay-based typing.

In regard to this clone: The target of this receptor is not known. Base qualities are missing; no much larger clone stands one base away.

The research as a whole found: The amount of clinical and demographic metadata varied by source and participant and was provided uncurated.

The CDR3 starts with the cysteine, ends with the phenylalanine, and has 13 residues. Just the 39-base CDR3 DNA is kept, in frame starting at base 1. The germline V end is reduced by 6 bases and the J end by 15 bases; junction bases left unmatched: 10. TCRbeta CDR3 regions were amplified from genomic DNA by means of the immunoSEQ Assay, a bias-controlled multiplex PCR. The original methods were these. The number of nucleated cells in each sample was estimated by amplification of reference gene primers within the assay. To quantify the absolute abundance of each unique TCRbeta CDR3 rearrangement, sequence reads were collapsed and filtered. For each sample, productive Simpson clonality was calculated as the square root of Simpson's diversity index across productive rearrangements. This is the immuneACCESS table as TCRdb keeps it, with only in-frame sequences that have V and J called. A part of the clones is gone; compared with another copy, unresolved V genes explain less than half, and the rest is unexplained. Clonal size and the V and J genes are those of that table, whereas D and trimming came from the DNA. This sample is represented by about 190,000 clones; 80% of them were singletons. Of the sample, 6.9% falls within the top ten clones.

The collaborating institutions used their own protocols to collect whole blood in K2EDTA tubes. Collaborator samples were shipped for TCRbeta analysis as frozen whole blood, isolated PBMCs, or DNA extracted from either sample type. The TCR originated in a man aged 60 to 69 with acute or convalescent COVID-19. The V and J segments used are TRBV12-3 or TRBV12-4 and TRBJ1-6; TRBD1 aligns with 8 central bases. The material sequenced was peripheral blood. Here is the DNA: TGTGCCAGCAGGCGCAGGGGGCCCGCTGTCCTCCACTTT. It encodes CASRRRGPAVLHF.